These T cell receptor beta chains were read from a single sample in a study of radiation and T cells in renal cell carcinoma. TCRdb's table, derived via immunoSEQ multiplex PCR, lists solely in-frame clones and lacks some. The data contain tens of thousands of clones, 80% of them seen just once; the ten biggest clones take up 25% to 35%. Sequenced material: blood, taken from a patient whose treatment included radiotherapy and nephrectomy. These receptors were collected from a woman between 65 and 79 years old with renal cell carcinoma. Both conserved end residues are part of each CDR3. D genes are given only for firm matches. Not every row has a clone size; where given, it reads once, few, many or a size class.

TRBV15	.	TRBJ2-5	.	CATSREGETQYF	TGTGCCACCAGCAGAGAGGGAGAGACCCAGTACTTC
TRBV2	.	TRBJ1-1	.	CASSEKGTENTEAFF	TGTGCCAGCAGTGAGAAGGGAACAGAGAACACTGAAGCTTTCTTT
TRBV4-3	.	TRBJ1-1	.	CASSRTGGQNTEAFF	TGCGCCAGCAGCCGCACCGGGGGCCAGAACACTGAAGCTTTCTTT
TRBV5-1	.	TRBJ2-7	.	CASSLRGDDEQYF	TGCGCCAGCAGCTTGAGGGGGGATGACGAGCAGTACTTC
TRBV5-8	TRBD2	TRBJ2-7	few	CASSLGFWTSGSYEQYF	TGTGCCAGCAGCTTGGGATTTTGGACTAGCGGCTCCTACGAGCAGTACTTC
TRBV29-1	.	TRBJ2-6	.	CSVPGGSIQSRANVLTF	TGCAGCGTTCCCGGTGGTAGCATACAAAGTCGGGCCAACGTCCTGACTTTC
TRBV9	.	TRBJ1-1	.	CASSVEGRGPDAEAFF	TGTGCCAGCAGCGTAGAGGGCCGGGGGCCGGATGCTGAAGCTTTCTTT
TRBV7-9	TRBD1	TRBJ2-5	.	CASSRTGVRETQYF	TGTGCCAGCAGTCGGACAGGGGTACGAGAGACCCAGTACTTC
TRBV5-4	TRBD2	TRBJ2-7	.	CASSLRGGLSSYEQYF	TGTGCCAGCAGCTTGCGGGGGGGCTTATCCTCCTACGAGCAGTACTTC
TRBV5-1	.	TRBJ2-5	.	CASSPNKDSQETQYF	TGCGCCAGCAGCCCGAATAAGGACAGTCAAGAGACCCAGTACTTC
TRBV5-3	.	TRBJ2-1	once	CARSVPGGGHNEQFF	TGTGCCAGAAGCGTACCGGGTGGGGGGCACAATGAGCAGTTCTTC
TRBV18	.	TRBJ1-5	.	CASSPFQGRFDQPQHF	TGTGCCAGCTCACCATTCCAGGGTCGGTTCGATCAGCCCCAGCATTTT
TRBV5-4	TRBD1	TRBJ1-2	.	CASSPGPDRDGYTF	TGTGCCAGCAGCCCAGGCCCGGACAGGGACGGCTACACCTTC
TRBV9	.	TRBJ1-2	.	CASSVDLLSYGYTF	TGTGCCAGCAGCGTAGACCTCCTAAGCTATGGCTACACCTTC
TRBV7-9	TRBD1	TRBJ2-2	.	CASNAGTENTGELFF	TGTGCCAGCAACGCTGGGACAGAGAACACCGGGGAGCTGTTTTTT
TRBV7-2	.	TRBJ1-3	once	CASSSTGVSGNTIYF	TGTGCCAGCAGCTCTACAGGCGTCTCTGGAAACACCATATATTTT
TRBV5-1	.	TRBJ1-3	.	CASSSRGGQELRNTIYF	TGCGCCAGCAGCTCGCGCGGGGGCCAGGAGCTCCGAAACACCATATATTTT
TRBV19	.	TRBJ1-1	.	CASSPRTATNTEAFF	TGTGCCAGTAGCCCGCGGACAGCGACGAACACTGAAGCTTTCTTT
TRBV6-1	TRBD1	TRBJ1-5	few	CASSGSTGDQPQHF	TGTGCCAGCAGTGGTAGCACAGGGGACCAGCCCCAGCATTTT
TRBV19	.	TRBJ1-1	.	CASSIDRWAVPMNTEAFF	TGTGCCAGTAGTATAGATCGGTGGGCAGTACCCATGAACACTGAAGCTTTCTTT
TRBV18	TRBD2	TRBJ2-3	.	CASSPPSLAGGDTQYF	TGTGCCAGCTCACCACCCTCCCTAGCGGGAGGGGATACGCAGTATTTT
TRBV7-9	.	TRBJ2-2	.	CASSPDGGSGTGELFF	TGTGCCAGCAGCCCCGACGGAGGCAGTGGCACCGGGGAGCTGTTTTTT
TRBV5-1	TRBD1	TRBJ1-4	.	CASSLADRDETNEKLFF	TGCGCCAGCAGCTTGGCCGACAGGGATGAAACTAATGAAAAACTGTTTTTT
TRBV7-2	TRBD2	TRBJ2-7	.	CASSFQLAGGEQYF	TGTGCCAGCAGCTTCCAACTAGCGGGCGGGGAGCAGTACTTC
TRBV7-9	.	TRBJ2-7	.	CASIPEGWDEQYF	TGTGCCAGCATCCCTGAGGGGTGGGACGAGCAGTACTTC
TRBV7-9	.	TRBJ1-2	.	CASSLTLGPMNYGYTF	TGTGCCAGCAGCTTAACTCTAGGCCCCATGAACTATGGCTACACCTTC
TRBV10-2	TRBD1	TRBJ1-1	.	CASREQGDTEAFF	TGCGCCAGCAGAGAACAGGGGGACACTGAAGCTTTCTTT
TRBV7-2	.	TRBJ2-7	.	CASSSPATGAVSSYEQYF	TGTGCCAGCAGCTCCCCCGCTACGGGAGCGGTAAGCTCCTACGAGCAGTACTTC